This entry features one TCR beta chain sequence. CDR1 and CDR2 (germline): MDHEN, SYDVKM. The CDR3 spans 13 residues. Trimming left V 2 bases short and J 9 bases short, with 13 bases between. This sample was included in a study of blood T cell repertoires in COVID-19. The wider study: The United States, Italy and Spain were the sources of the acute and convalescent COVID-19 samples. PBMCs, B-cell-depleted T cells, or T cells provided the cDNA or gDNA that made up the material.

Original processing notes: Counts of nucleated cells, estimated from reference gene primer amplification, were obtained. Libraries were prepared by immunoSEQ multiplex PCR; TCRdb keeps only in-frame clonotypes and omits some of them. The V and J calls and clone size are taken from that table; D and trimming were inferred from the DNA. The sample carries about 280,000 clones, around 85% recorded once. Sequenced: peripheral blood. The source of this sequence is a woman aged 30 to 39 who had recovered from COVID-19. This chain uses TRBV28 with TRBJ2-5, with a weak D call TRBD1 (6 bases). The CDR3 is CASSLTGPKAQYF. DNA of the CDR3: TGTGCCAGCAGTTTAACAGGGCCAAAGGCCCAGTACTTC.